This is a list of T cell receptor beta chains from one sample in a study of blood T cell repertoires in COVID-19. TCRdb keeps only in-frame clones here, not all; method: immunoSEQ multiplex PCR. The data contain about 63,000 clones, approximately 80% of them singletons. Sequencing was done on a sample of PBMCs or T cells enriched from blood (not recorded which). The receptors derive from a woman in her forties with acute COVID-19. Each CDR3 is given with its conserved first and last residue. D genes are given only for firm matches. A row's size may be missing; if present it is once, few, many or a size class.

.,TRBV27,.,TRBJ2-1,CASSSPSRYSYNEQFF,TGTGCCAGCAGTTCCCCCTCTAGGTACTCCTACAATGAGCAGTTCTTC
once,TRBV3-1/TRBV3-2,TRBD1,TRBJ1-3,CASSRGGTGGNTIYF,TGTGCCAGCAGTCGTGGTGGGACAGGGGGAAACACCATATATTTT
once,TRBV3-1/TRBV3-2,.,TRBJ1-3,CASSQGYSGNTIYF,TGTGCCAGCAGCCAGGGCTACTCTGGAAACACCATATATTTT
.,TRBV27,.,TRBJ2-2,CATHSRFRTGELFF,TGTGCTACCCACTCCCGGTTTCGCACCGGGGAGCTGTTTTTT
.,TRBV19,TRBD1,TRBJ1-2,CASSIGGTGNYGYTF,TGTGCCAGTAGTATAGGCGGGACAGGGAACTATGGCTACACCTTC
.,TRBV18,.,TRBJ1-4,CASSPRGEGELFF,TGTGCCAGCTCACCAAGGGGGGAGGGTGAGCTGTTTTTT
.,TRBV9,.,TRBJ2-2,CASSASLTGDTGELFF,TGTGCCAGCAGCGCAAGTTTAACGGGAGACACCGGGGAGCTGTTTTTT
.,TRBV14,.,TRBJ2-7,CASSQDTQAYEQYF,TGTGCCAGCAGCCAAGATACGCAGGCCTACGAGCAGTACTTC
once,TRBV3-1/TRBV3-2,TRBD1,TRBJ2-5,CASSQDKSLLTGRETQYF,TGTGCCAGCAGCCAAGATAAGTCCCTCCTGACAGGGCGAGAGACCCAGTACTTC
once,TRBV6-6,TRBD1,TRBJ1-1,CASSWGRQGHTEAFF,TGTGCCAGCAGTTGGGGGAGACAGGGTCACACTGAAGCTTTCTTT
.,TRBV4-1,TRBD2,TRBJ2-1,CASSPLGLAGDMGEQFF,TGCGCCAGCAGCCCCCTCGGGCTAGCGGGGGACATGGGTGAGCAGTTCTTC
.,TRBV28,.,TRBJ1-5,CASSTFGGGRQPQHF,TGTGCCAGCAGCACATTTGGGGGAGGGAGGCAGCCCCAGCATTTT
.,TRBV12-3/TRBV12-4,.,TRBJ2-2,CASSRQTGELFF,TGTGCCAGCAGCCGACAGACCGGGGAGCTGTTTTTT
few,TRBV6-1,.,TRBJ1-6,CASSEVDSSNSPLHF,TGTGCCAGCAGTGAAGTTGACAGCTCCAATTCACCCCTCCACTTT
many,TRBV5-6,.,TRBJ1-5,CASSMLGGQPQHF,TGTGCCAGCAGCATGCTAGGGGGTCAGCCCCAGCATTTT
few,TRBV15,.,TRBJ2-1,CATSGASRGPYNEQFF,TGTGCCACCAGCGGTGCGTCTAGGGGCCCCTACAATGAGCAGTTCTTC
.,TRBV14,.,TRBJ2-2,CASSPYYTGELFF,TGTGCCAGCAGCCCTTACTACACCGGGGAGCTGTTTTTT
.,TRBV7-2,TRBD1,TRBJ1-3,CASSAGTVGNTIYF,TGTGCCAGCAGCGCCGGGACAGTTGGAAACACCATATATTTT
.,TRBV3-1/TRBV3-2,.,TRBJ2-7,CASSPRGLLPYEQYF,TGTGCCAGCAGCCCTCGCGGACTGCTCCCCTACGAGCAGTACTTC
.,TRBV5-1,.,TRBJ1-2,CASSFQGNYGYTF,TGCGCCAGCAGCTTTCAGGGTAACTATGGCTACACCTTC
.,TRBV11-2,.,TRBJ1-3,CASSLGAQPGNTIYF,TGTGCCAGCAGCTTAGGGGCGCAACCTGGAAACACCATATATTTT
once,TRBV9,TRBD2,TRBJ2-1,CASSVAGGLSYNEQFF,TGTGCCAGCAGCGTAGCGGGGGGACTGAGCTACAATGAGCAGTTCTTC
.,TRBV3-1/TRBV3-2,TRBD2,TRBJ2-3,CASSHHSGGLDTQYF,TGTGCCAGCAGCCATCACTCGGGGGGGTTAGATACGCAGTATTTT
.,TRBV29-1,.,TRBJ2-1,CSAQGQGYNEQFF,TGCAGCGCCCAAGGGCAGGGATACAATGAGCAGTTCTTC
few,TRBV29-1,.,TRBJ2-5,CSVREYQETQYF,TGCAGCGTACGAGAATACCAAGAGACCCAGTACTTC
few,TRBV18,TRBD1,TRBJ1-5,CASSPRSTGTGNQPQHF,TGTGCCAGCTCACCACGGTCGACGGGGACAGGCAATCAGCCCCAGCATTTT
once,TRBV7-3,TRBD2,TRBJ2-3,CASSSGLAGGRADTQYF,TGTGCCAGCAGCTCCGGACTAGCGGGAGGCCGGGCGGATACGCAGTATTTT
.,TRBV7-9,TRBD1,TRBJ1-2,CASSKGQSYGYTF,TGTGCCAGCAGCAAGGGACAGTCTTATGGCTACACCTTC
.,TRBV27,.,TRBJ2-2,CASSAGRVNTGELFF,TGTGCCAGCAGTGCCGGCAGGGTCAACACCGGGGAGCTGTTTTTT
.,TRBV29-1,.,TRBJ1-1,CSVAGALGTEAFF,TGCAGCGTTGCAGGGGCCCTGGGAACTGAAGCTTTCTTT